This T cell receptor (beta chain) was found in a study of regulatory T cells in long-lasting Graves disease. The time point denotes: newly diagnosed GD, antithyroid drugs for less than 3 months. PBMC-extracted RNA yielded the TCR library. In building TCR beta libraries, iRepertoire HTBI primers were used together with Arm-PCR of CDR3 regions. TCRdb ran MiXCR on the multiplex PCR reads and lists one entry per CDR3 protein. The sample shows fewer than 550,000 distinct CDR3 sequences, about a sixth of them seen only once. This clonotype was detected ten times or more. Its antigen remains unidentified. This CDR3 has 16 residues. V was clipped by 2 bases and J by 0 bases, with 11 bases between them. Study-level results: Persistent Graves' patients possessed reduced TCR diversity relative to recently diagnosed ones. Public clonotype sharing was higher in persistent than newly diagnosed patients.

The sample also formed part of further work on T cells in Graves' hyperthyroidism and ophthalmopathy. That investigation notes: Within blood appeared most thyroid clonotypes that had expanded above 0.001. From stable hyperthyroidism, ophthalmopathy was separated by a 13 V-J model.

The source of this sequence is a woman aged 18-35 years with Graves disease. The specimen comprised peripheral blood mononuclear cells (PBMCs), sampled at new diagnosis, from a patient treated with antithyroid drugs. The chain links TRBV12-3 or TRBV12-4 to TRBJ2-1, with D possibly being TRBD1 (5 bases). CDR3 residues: CASSLRWGSSYNEQFF. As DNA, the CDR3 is TGTGCCAGCAGTTTACGGTGGGGCAGCTCCTACAATGAGCAGTTCTTC.